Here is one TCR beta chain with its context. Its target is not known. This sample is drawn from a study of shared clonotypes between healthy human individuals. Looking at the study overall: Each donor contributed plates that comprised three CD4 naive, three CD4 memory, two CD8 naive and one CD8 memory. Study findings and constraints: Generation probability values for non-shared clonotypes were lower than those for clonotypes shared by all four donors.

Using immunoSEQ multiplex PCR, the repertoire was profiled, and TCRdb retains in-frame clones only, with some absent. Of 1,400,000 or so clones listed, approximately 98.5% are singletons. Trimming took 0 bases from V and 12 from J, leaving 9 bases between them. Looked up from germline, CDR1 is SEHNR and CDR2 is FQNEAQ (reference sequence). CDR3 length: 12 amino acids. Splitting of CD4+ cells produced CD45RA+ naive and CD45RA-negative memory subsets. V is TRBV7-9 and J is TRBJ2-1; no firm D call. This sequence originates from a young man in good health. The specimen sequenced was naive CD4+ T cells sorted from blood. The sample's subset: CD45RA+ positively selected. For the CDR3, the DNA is TGTGCCAGCAGCTTAGCGGCCCCCACGCAGTTCTTC. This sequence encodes CASSLAAPTQFF.